One sample yielded the 25 T cell receptor beta chains listed below, sequenced in a study of human thymus T cells. Profiling relied on immunoSEQ multiplex PCR, and the TCRdb table lists in-frame clones only, not all of them. Altogether roughly 120,000 clones are present, about 93% being singletons, with the ten largest covering 0.02% to 0.025%. Thymus was obtained from resections taken during corrective heart surgery. Sequenced input: thymus tissue. These receptors originate from a boy younger than two with a congenital heart defect but otherwise immunologically healthy.

The count of this clone is one. This chain joins TRBV7-9 and TRBJ1-3; TRBD1 is a possible D gene (5 bases). Trimming shortened V by 3 bases and J by 3 bases, and 15 bases separated the two germline ends. Per germline, CDR1 SEHNR and CDR2 FQNEAQ (reference sequence). This CDR3 is 16 amino acids long. This CDR3 reads CASSLGRARVGNTIYF. DNA of the CDR3: TGTGCCAGCAGCTTGGGCAGGGCTCGGGTTGGAAACACCATATATTTT.

This clone was seen just once. The V gene is TRBV27, the J gene TRBJ2-2, with 13 bases matching TRBD2. The germline CDR1 and CDR2 sequences are MNHEY and SMNVEV (reference sequence). The CDR3 loop spans 16 amino acids. After removal of 6 bases from V and 5 bases from J, the junction contained 6 bases not matched to a gene. The DNA for the CDR3 is TGTGCCAGCAGCCAACTAGCGGGGGGGCATACCGGGGAGCTGTTTTTT. Translated: CASSQLAGGHTGELFF.

This chain joins TRBV4-1 and TRBJ2-5; TRBD1 matches 11 bases. The germline gives CDR1 MGHRA, CDR2 YSYEKL. Losses at the gene ends were 4 bases for V and 7 bases for J; bases not matched to a gene: 8. This CDR3 spans 15 amino acids. The CDR3 nucleotides read TGCGCCAGCAGCCGAATCGGACAGGGGGCAAGGACCCAGTACTTC. Protein product: CASSRIGQGARTQYF.

The J gene is TRBJ1-6, the V gene TRBV28; D is uncertain. The CDR3 covers 14 residues. V shed 4 bases and J shed 6 bases, with 10 bases lying between them. The germline V gene has CDR1 MDHEN and CDR2 SYDVKM. The CDR3 spells CASSSGSINSPLHF. The CDR3 DNA is TGTGCCAGCAGTTCAGGATCTATTAATTCACCCCTCCACTTT.

In this sample, this clone turned up once. This sequence joins TRBV5-1 and TRBJ1-1; D is ambiguous. There are 13 residues in the CDR3. Per the germline V gene, CDR1 is SGHRS and CDR2 is YFSETQ. V was shortened by 2 bases and J by 3 bases, with 8 bases between the two germline ends. The CDR3 DNA follows: TGCGCCAGCAGCTTCAACCCCGACACTGAAGCTTTCTTT. The encoded protein is CASSFNPDTEAFF.

The chain recombines TRBV5-1 with TRBJ1-1, with 9 nucleotides matching TRBD1. Germline loops: CDR1 SGHRS, CDR2 YFSETQ. The CDR3 has 19 residues. The V segment lost 2 bases and the J segment 4 bases; nucleotides outside the gene matches: 18. The CDR3 sequence is CASSFESRDRDSMGTEAFF. The CDR3 DNA follows: TGCGCCAGCAGCTTCGAATCCCGGGACAGGGACTCGATGGGCACTGAAGCTTTCTTT.

CDR3 in DNA: TGTGCCAGCAGCTTAGGGACAGGGGACGAGCAGTACTTC. As protein: CASSLGTGDEQYF. The J gene is TRBJ2-7, the V gene TRBV11-2, with 9 positions matching TRBD1. V shed 1 base and J 5 bases; nucleotides not matched to a gene: 0. The length of the CDR3 is 13 residues. Germline loops: CDR1 SGHAT, CDR2 FQNNGV. The entire variable domain, with the rest obtained from reference TRBV11-2 and TRBJ2-7, is as follows: EAGVAQSPRYKIIEKRQSVAFWCNPISGHATLYWYQQILGQGPKLLIQFQNNGVVDDSQLPKDRFSAERLKGVDSTLKIQPAKLEDSAVYLCASSLGTGDEQYFGPGTRLTVT.

The chain is built from TRBV21-1 and TRBJ2-2; the D segment call TRBD1 is taken from the table without a DNA check. TRBV21-1 is recorded as a pseudogene. The CDR3 extends over 16 amino acids. The CDR3 sequence is CASSKVARRGTGELFF. In DNA, the CDR3 is TGTGCCAGCAGCAAAGTGGCTCGAAGGGGGACCGGGGAGCTGTTTTTT.

V and J are TRBV5-6 and TRBJ2-3, with 8 bases that match TRBD1. The CDR3 is made up of 17 amino acids. Germline lookup yields CDR1 SGHDT and CDR2 YYEEEE. J gave up 2 bases and V 0 bases, and 8 bases lay outside the gene matches. The CDR3 sequence is CASSLAARTGPTDTQYF. CDR3 sequence (DNA): TGTGCCAGCAGCTTGGCAGCCAGGACAGGGCCCACAGATACGCAGTATTTT.

The V gene is TRBV15, the J gene TRBJ1-4; D is uncertain. The CDR3 spans 15 residues. The germline V gene has CDR1 LNHNV and CDR2 YYDKDF (reference sequence). Trimming shortened V by 1 base and J by 8 bases, and 14 bases separated the two germline ends. In nucleotides, the CDR3 is TGTGCCACCAGCAGAGCCATTCCCGGGTCAGAAAAACTGTTTTTT. Encoded protein: CATSRAIPGSEKLFF.

CDR3 in DNA: TGTGCCAGCAGCTTAGATCGACGCACCTCTTACGAGCAGTACTTC. Amino acids: CASSLDRRTSYEQYF. The chain carries TRBV11-2 and TRBJ2-7; D not resolved. CDR3 size: 15 residues. The ends were cut back, 0 bases at V and 4 bases at J, with 13 bases in the middle. The germline V gene has CDR1 SGHAT and CDR2 FQNNGV.

This clone was detected once. The J gene is TRBJ1-2, the V gene TRBV30; D is unresolved. The V gene lost 2 bases and the J gene lost 4 bases, with 8 bases spanning the gap. Germline V gene sequence: CDR1 GTSNPN, CDR2 SVGIG (reference sequence). CDR3 length equals 12 residues. The chain's CDR3 is CAWSSRPYGYTF. The CDR3 DNA reads TGTGCCTGGAGTTCGCGTCCCTATGGCTACACCTTC.

Here the CDR3 reads CASSEYSPPAGTEAFF. CDR3 sequence (DNA): TGTGCCAGCAGTGAATATAGTCCCCCGGCCGGGACTGAAGCTTTCTTT. This chain links TRBV25-1 with TRBJ1-1; D unclear. The CDR3 totals 16 residues. V lost 0 bases to trimming and J lost 5 bases, with 16 bases between them. Per the germline V gene, CDR1 is MGHDK and CDR2 is SYGVNS. Full variable domain (outside the CDR3, taken from reference TRBV25-1 and TRBJ1-1): EADIYQTPRYLVIGTGKKITLECSQTMGHDKMYWYQQDPGMELHLIHYSYGVNSTEKGDLSSESTVSRIRTEHFPLTLESARPSHTSQYLCASSEYSPPAGTEAFFGQGTRLTVV.

This chain connects TRBV2 to TRBJ2-5, with a tentative D call TRBD2 (5 bases). This CDR3 has 18 residues. Trimming removed 1 base at V and 3 bases at J, with 21 bases between. Germline V lookup: CDR1 SNHLY, CDR2 FYNNEI. The CDR3 DNA reads TGTGCCAGCAGTGAAGTAGAACCTAGAGCGGTACCGAAAGAGACCCAGTACTTC. Amino acids: CASSEVEPRAVPKETQYF.

The gene calls are TRBV2 and TRBJ2-7; D gene unclear. The CDR3 runs 13 residues. Trimming cost V 3 bases and J 2 bases, with 8 bases left between them. Germline lookup yields CDR1 SNHLY and CDR2 FYNNEI. The CDR3 spells CASSDDGPYEQYF. The DNA for the CDR3 is TGTGCCAGCAGTGACGACGGGCCCTACGAGCAGTACTTC.

The V and J genes are TRBV28 and TRBJ2-5, with TRBD2 as a possible D gene (5 bases). Trimming removed 5 bases from V and 4 bases from J, with 5 bases in between. Germline loops: CDR1 MDHEN, CDR2 SYDVKM. The CDR3 is 11 amino acids. Written as DNA, the CDR3 is TGTGCCAGCAGTGAGGGAGAGACCCAGTACTTC. This sequence encodes CASSEGETQYF.

The CDR3 DNA reads as TGTGCCAGTAGTAAGGACAGCGCGAACACCGGGGAGCTGTTTTTT. It specifies CASSKDSANTGELFF. The rearrangement links TRBV19 to TRBJ2-2; D may be TRBD1 (6 bases). Germline lookup yields CDR1 LNHDA and CDR2 SQIVND (reference sequence). V gave up 4 bases and J gave up 0 bases, with 9 bases separating them. This CDR3 spans 15 amino acids. Complete variable domain (other parts from reference TRBV19 and TRBJ2-2): DGGITQSPKYLFRKEGQNVTLSCEQNLNHDAMYWYRQDPGQGLRLIYYSQIVNDFQKGDIAEGYSVSREKKESFPLTVTSAQKNPTAFYLCASSKDSANTGELFFGEGSRLTVL.

The CDR3 spells CASRGEHGYTF. In nucleotides, the CDR3 is TGTGCCAGCAGGGGGGAGCATGGCTACACCTTC. The chain links TRBV2 to TRBJ1-2, with D possibly TRBD1 on 5 matching bases. There are 11 residues in the CDR3. The germline V gene has CDR1 SNHLY and CDR2 FYNNEI. The V end was cut by 6 bases, the J end by 6 bases, with 8 bases between.

J is TRBJ1-1 and V is TRBV30; D is possibly TRBD1 (5 bases). The V gene's germline CDR1 is GTSNPN and CDR2 SVGIG (reference sequence). The CDR3 length is 14 residues. Between the trimmed V and J ends, which lost 1 base and 4 bases, there was a span of 13 bases. CDR3 loop: CAWSGGAGVTEAFF. DNA for the CDR3: TGTGCCTGGAGTGGAGGGGCGGGGGTCACTGAAGCTTTCTTT.

J is TRBJ2-1 and V is TRBV4-2, with D unclear. Germline CDR1 and CDR2: LGHNA and YNFKEQ. V lost 3 bases and J 7 bases, leaving 4 bases between the germline ends. CDR3 length: 11 amino acids. In DNA form, the CDR3 reads TGTGCCAGCAGCCAGGAAAATGAGCAGTTCTTC. It specifies CASSQENEQFF.

The chain carries TRBV18 and TRBJ1-2, with 8 bases identical to TRBD1. The CDR3 is 17 amino acids. Germline loops: CDR1 KGHSH, CDR2 LQKENI. The ends lost 5 bases at V and 4 bases at J; junction bases unmatched: 15. The DNA for the CDR3 is TGTGCCAGCTCAGGGGACAAGACAGGGGCCGCCTCCTATGGCTACACCTTC. It yields the protein CASSGDKTGAASYGYTF.

The rearrangement links TRBV29-1 to TRBJ1-4; D not resolved. The CDR3 has 11 residues. Trimming shortened V by 7 bases and J by 8 bases, and 11 bases separated the two germline ends. Germline-derived CDR1 and CDR2 are SQVTM and ANQGSEA. In DNA, the CDR3 is TGCAGCGCCGCCAGCTCGGAAAAACTGTTTTTT. Residues: CSAASSEKLFF.

The chain is built from TRBV11-3 and TRBJ2-7; tentatively, D is TRBD2 (5 bases). CDR3 length: 14 residues. V was clipped by 3 bases and J by 2 bases, with 11 bases between them. Per germline, CDR1 SGHNT and CDR2 YENEEA. This CDR3 is CASSFGGHPYEQYF. Written as DNA, the CDR3 is TGTGCCAGCAGCTTCGGAGGTCACCCCTACGAGCAGTACTTC.

This chain joins TRBV2 and TRBJ2-5; 10 nucleotides agree with TRBD1. Germline CDR1 SNHLY, CDR2 FYNNEI. CDR3 size: 15 residues. Trimming took 5 bases from V and 9 from J; bases not matched to a gene: 12. The DNA for the CDR3 is TGTGCCAGCAGTATGACAGGGGGCAATTATATGTCCCAGTACTTC. Its protein product is CASSMTGGNYMSQYF.

This chain joins TRBV11-3 and TRBJ2-1; D not certain. Germline CDR1 SGHNT, CDR2 YENEEA. V was pared by 3 bases and J by 4 bases, with 7 bases between. This CDR3 has 13 residues. The CDR3 loop is CASSFLGYNEQFF. The CDR3 nucleotides are TGTGCCAGCAGCTTTTTAGGGTACAATGAGCAGTTCTTC. Supplemented by reference TRBV11-3 and TRBJ2-1, the full variable domain reads EAGVVQSPRYKIIEKKQPVAFWCNPISGHNTLYWYLQNLGQGPELLIRYENEEAVDDSQLPKDRFSAERLKGVDSTLKIQPAELGDSAVYLCASSFLGYNEQFFGPGTRLTVL.